The following is a T cell receptor beta chain sequence with its context. Its antigen remains unknown. The length of the CDR3 is 11 residues. The germline gives CDR1 MNHNS, CDR2 SASEGT. This sample was taken from a study of CXCR3-negative and CXCR3-positive naive CD8 T cells. Study summary: Some 150 million TRB reads in total, about 1.5 +/- 0.3 million per library.

Study results and caveats: Naive CXCR3-positive cells had TRB CDR3s more hydrophobic than those of CXCR3-negative naive cells.

The method, 5' RACE with UMI labels, was used to prepare the TRB cDNA libraries. TCRdb re-called the 5' RACE reads and catalogs CDR3 proteins one per entry, DNA excluded. In all, the sample yields 60,000 to 65,000 distinct CDR3 sequences. The sequenced sample consisted of naive CXCR3+ CD8+ T cells from blood. Documented subset: CD45RO-CCR7+CD27+CD95- naive CD8+ T cells expressing CXCR3 (TNR3+). The sequence was obtained from a human donor in good health. Some clones in this sample may be carry-over from other donors' samples. The chain combines TRBV6-1 with TRBJ2-2. The CDR3 is CATTFTGELFF.